This T cell receptor (beta chain) is drawn from a study of cytomegalovirus exposure and HLA in healthy donors. Germline V gene sequence: CDR1 SGHNT, CDR2 YYREEE (reference sequence). The CDR3 extends over 15 amino acids. The J segment lost 9 bases and the V segment lost 4 bases, leaving 11 bases of the junction unmatched. Researchers ran the PCR with 60 Vbeta and 13 Jbeta primers. Sequencing used immunoSEQ multiplex PCR; TCRdb keeps in-frame clones, though not all of them. The sample includes about 98,000 clones, under 85% seen only once; the top ten take approximately 9.9%. The chain is built from TRBV5-4 and TRBJ2-2; 8 positions match TRBD2. Sequences were obtained from PBMCs. This receptor was identified in a man aged 18-30 years in good health and CMV-seropositive. For the CDR3, the DNA is TGTGCCAGCAGCCCGGACGGCGGGGGGACCAGGGAGCTGTTTTTT. Translation: CASSPDGGGTRELFF.